Reported below is one T cell receptor (beta chain). The antigen remains unidentified. This sample is drawn from a study of T cell repertoires in cytomegalovirus infection. TCRdb ran MiXCR on the reads and lists one entry per CDR3 protein. The sample holds about 130,000 distinct CDR3 sequences, around 32% seen once. The V gene lost 0 bases and the J gene lost 5 bases, with 8 bases spanning the gap. Germline V gene data show CDR1 as LGHDT and CDR2 as YNNKEL (reference sequence). This CDR3 comprises 13 residues. The input for sequencing was CD8+ T cells from cultured PBMCs, taken from culture after CMV antigen stimulation. This chain uses TRBV3-1 with TRBJ2-7; tentative D call: TRBD1 (5 bases). This receptor was identified in a human donor in good health (CMV status not recorded). Some clones in this sample may be carry-over from other donors' samples. As DNA, the CDR3 is TGTGCCAGCAGCCAAGATTGGGGCCACGAGCAGTACTTC. Protein sequence: CASSQDWGHEQYF.